The entry below gives a single TCR beta chain sequence along with its context. This sample was included in a study of Ad26.COV2.S vaccination and SARS-CoV-2 variants. V dropped 6 bases and J dropped 7 bases, with 10 bases sitting between them. Germline CDR1 and CDR2: LGHDT and YNNKEL (reference sequence). This CDR3 is 13 amino acids long. Profiling relied on immunoSEQ multiplex PCR, and the TCRdb table lists in-frame clones only, not all of them. The repertoire holds tens of thousands of clones, with more than 70% as singletons. This chain links TRBV3-1 (or the pseudogene TRBV3-2) with TRBJ1-6; D is ambiguous. The TCR sequence derives from a human donor who had recovered from COVID-19. This sample comprised peripheral blood, obtained after recovery from COVID-19. The CDR3 sequence is CASSRNRNSPLHF. CDR3 DNA: TGTGCCAGCAGTCGGAATCGGAATTCACCCCTCCACTTT.